The clone carrying this T cell receptor beta chain was counted only a few times. This entry is derived from a study of T-cell memory formation after mild COVID-19. V gave up 6 bases and J gave up 2 bases; unmatched junction bases: 15. Germline CDR1 is MGHDK and CDR2 is SYGVNS. The CDR3 runs 17 residues. Via MiXCR, TCRdb re-called the 5' RACE reads, giving one row per CDR3 protein. The sample lists about 140,000 distinct CDR3 sequences, approximately 14% occurring once. The chain recombines TRBV25-1 with TRBJ1-2; 7 bases map to TRBD1. The receptor was isolated from an adult woman who had mild COVID-19 (a few samples of this study predate the infection). Cell type and time point are not known. Sequences were obtained from PBMCs or a T cell subset sorted from them (not recorded which). This CDR3 is CASRMGTAGAGNYGYTF. CDR3 DNA sequence: TGTGCCAGCAGGATGGGGACAGCCGGAGCAGGGAACTATGGCTACACCTTC.